Included here is one TCR beta chain sequence, with context. Its antigen is unidentified. TCRdb processed the 5' RACE reads anew with MiXCR; each CDR3 protein has one entry. Here the sample spans approximately 490,000 distinct CDR3 sequences, over 20% being singletons. This specimen belongs to a study of T-cell memory formation after mild COVID-19. General observations from the study: Clones from the second wave (peaking day 37) had unconfirmed SARS-CoV-2 specificity. From day 15 to 85, contracting clones were balanced between CD4 and CD8, whereas later expanders leaned toward CD4+. Certain responding clones were present in pre-infection memory, suggesting participation of cross-reactive memory. Clones which contracted sat mainly in CM and EM if CD4+, and in EMRA if CD8+.

Material: PBMCs or a T cell subset sorted from them (not recorded which). The TCR originated in an adult woman who had mild COVID-19 (a few samples of this study predate the infection). Cell type and time point are not known.

The CDR3, as DNA: TGTGCCAGCAGTTACGGGGGCAGGGCCGAGCAGTACTTC. Translation gives CASSYGGRAEQYF. The V and J genes are TRBV6-2 or TRBV6-3 and TRBJ2-7; D perhaps matches TRBD1 (6 bases). The V gene lost 2 bases and the J gene lost 6 bases, with 11 bases spanning the gap. Germline V gives CDR1 MNHEY, CDR2 SVGEGT. The CDR3 is 13 residues long.